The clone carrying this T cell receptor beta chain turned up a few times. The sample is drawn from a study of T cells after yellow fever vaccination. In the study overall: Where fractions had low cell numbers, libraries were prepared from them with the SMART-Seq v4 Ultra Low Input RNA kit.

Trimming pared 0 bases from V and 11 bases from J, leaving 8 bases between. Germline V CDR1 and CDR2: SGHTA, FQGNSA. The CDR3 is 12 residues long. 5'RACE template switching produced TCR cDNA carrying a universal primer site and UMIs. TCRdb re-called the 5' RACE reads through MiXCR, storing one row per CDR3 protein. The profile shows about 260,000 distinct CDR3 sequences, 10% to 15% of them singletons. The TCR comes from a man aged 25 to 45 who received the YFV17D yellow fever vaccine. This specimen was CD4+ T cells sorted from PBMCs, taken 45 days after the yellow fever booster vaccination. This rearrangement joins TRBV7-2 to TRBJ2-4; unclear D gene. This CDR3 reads CASSLAAPLQYF. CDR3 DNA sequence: TGTGCCAGCAGCTTAGCAGCGCCCCTTCAGTACTTC.